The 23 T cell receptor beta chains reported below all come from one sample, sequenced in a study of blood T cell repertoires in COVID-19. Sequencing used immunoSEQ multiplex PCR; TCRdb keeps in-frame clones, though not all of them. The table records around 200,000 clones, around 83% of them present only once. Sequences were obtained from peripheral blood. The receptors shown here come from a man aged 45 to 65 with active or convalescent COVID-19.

The CDR3 DNA reads TGTGCCAGCAGCATAGGGACTAGCGTCGACAATGAGCAGTTCTTC. Encoded protein: CASSIGTSVDNEQFF. The chain recombines TRBV5-8 with TRBJ2-1, with 10 nucleotides matching TRBD2. The J segment lost 5 bases and the V segment lost 4 bases, leaving 6 bases of the junction unmatched. Germline CDR1 reads SGHTS; CDR2 reads YDEGEE. The CDR3 totals 15 residues.

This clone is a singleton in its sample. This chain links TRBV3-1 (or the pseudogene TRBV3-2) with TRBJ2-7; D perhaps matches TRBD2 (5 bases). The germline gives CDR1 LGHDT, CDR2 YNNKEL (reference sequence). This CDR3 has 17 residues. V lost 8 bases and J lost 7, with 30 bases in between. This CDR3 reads CASSPYRETFPTGEQYF. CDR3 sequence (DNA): TGTGCCAGCTCGCCCTATCGTGAGACCTTCCCGACGGGGGAGCAGTACTTC.

This CDR3 reads CASRRDSPRGTDTQYF. CDR3 bases: TGTGCCAGCAGACGGGACAGCCCCCGTGGCACAGATACGCAGTATTTT. This chain connects TRBV7-8 to TRBJ2-3; TRBD1 matches at 7 bases. The CDR3 sequence is 16 residues long. Germline V gene data show CDR1 as SGHVS and CDR2 as FQNEAQ. Trimming cost V 6 bases and J 1 base; bases outside gene matches: 10.

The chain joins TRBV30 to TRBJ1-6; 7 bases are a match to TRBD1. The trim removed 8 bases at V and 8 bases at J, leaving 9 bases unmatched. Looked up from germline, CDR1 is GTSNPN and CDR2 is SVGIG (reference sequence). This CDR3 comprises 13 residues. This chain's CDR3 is CAGQGQSDSPLHF. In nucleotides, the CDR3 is TGTGCCGGCCAGGGACAGTCGGATTCACCCCTCCACTTT.

The CDR3: CASSRTWTGNEQYF. CDR3 DNA sequence: TGTGCCAGCAGCCGCACCTGGACAGGGAACGAGCAGTACTTC. This chain links TRBV3-1 (or the pseudogene TRBV3-2) with TRBJ2-7; 8 bases fit TRBD1. J gave up 5 bases and V 4 bases, and 7 bases lay outside the gene matches. Germline V lookup: CDR1 LGHDT, CDR2 YNNKEL (reference sequence). The CDR3 runs 14 residues.

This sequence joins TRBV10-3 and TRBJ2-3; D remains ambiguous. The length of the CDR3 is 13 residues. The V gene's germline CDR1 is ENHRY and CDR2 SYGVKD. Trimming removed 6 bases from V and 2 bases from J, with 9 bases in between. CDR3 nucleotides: TGTGCCATCAGGCGAGGAGCCACAGATACGCAGTATTTT. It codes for CAIRRGATDTQYF.

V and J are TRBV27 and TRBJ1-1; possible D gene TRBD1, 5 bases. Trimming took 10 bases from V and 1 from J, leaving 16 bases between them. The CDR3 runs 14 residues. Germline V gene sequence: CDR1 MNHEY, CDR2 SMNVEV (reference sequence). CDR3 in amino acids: CATGGGRQNTEAFF. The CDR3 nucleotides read TGTGCCACGGGGGGGGGTCGGCAGAACACTGAAGCTTTCTTT.

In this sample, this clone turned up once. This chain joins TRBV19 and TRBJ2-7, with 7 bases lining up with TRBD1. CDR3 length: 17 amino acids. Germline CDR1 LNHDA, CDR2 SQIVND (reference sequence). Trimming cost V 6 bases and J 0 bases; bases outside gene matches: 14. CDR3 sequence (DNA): TGTGCCAGTAGCCGCCGGGACAGTACACGCCTCTCCTACGAGCAGTACTTC. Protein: CASSRRDSTRLSYEQYF.

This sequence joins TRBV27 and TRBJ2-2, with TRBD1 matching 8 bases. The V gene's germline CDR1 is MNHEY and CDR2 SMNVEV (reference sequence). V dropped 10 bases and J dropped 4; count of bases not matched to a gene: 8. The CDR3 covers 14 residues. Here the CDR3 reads CAISRGRGTGELFF. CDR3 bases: TGTGCCATCTCCAGGGGGCGCGGCACCGGGGAGCTGTTTTTT.

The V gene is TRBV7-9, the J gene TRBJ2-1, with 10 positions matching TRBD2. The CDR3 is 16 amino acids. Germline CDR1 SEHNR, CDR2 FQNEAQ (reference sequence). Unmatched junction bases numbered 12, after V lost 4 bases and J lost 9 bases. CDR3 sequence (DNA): TGTGCCAGCAGCTACGGCGCGAGCGGGGGGGCCAGTGAGCAGTTCTTC. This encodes CASSYGASGGASEQFF.

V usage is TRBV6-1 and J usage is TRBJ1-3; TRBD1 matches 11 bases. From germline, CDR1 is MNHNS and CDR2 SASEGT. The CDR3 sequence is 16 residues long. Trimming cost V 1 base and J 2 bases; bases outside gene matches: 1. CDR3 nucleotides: TGTGCCAGCAGTGAAGTGGGACAGGGGGCTGGAAACACCATATATTTT. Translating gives CASSEVGQGAGNTIYF.

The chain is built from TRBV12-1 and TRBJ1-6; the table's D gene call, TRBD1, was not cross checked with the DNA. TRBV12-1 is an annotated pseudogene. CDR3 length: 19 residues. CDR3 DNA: TGTGCCAGCAGCTTTGGGGGGGACAGGAGTAGCTCCTATAATTCACCCCTCCACTTT. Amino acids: CASSFGGDRSSSYNSPLHF.

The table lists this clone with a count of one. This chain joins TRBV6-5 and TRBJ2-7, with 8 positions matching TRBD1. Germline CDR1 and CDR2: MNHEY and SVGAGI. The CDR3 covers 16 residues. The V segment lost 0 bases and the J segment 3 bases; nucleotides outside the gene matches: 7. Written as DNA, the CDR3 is TGTGCCAGCAGTTACTCGGTGCATACAGGGGGCTACGAGCAGTACTTC. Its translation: CASSYSVHTGGYEQYF.

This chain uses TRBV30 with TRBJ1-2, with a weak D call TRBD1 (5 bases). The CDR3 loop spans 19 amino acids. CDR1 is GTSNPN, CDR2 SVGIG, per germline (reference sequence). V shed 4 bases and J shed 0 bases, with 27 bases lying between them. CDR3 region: CAWTGKEASTAQANYGYTF. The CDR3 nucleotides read TGTGCCTGGACAGGGAAAGAGGCATCAACCGCTCAAGCTAACTATGGCTACACCTTC.

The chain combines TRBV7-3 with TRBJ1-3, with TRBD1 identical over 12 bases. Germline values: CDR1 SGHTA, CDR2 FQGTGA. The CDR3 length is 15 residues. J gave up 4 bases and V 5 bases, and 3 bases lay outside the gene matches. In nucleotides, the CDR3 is TGTGCCAGCAGCCCTGGGACAGGGGGCGGAAACACCATATATTTT. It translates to CASSPGTGGGNTIYF.

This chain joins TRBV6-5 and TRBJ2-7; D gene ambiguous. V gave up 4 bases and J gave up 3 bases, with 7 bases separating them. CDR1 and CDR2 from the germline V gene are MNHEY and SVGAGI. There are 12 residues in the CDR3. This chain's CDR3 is CASSWNSYEQYF. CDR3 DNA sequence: TGTGCCAGCAGTTGGAACAGCTACGAGCAGTACTTC.

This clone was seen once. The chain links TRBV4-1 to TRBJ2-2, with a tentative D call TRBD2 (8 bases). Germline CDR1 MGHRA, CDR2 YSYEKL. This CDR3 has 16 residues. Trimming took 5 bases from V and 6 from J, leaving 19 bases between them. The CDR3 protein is CASSSGGTRVPGELFF. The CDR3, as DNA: TGCGCCAGCAGCTCAGGGGGGACTAGGGTTCCCGGGGAGCTGTTTTTT.

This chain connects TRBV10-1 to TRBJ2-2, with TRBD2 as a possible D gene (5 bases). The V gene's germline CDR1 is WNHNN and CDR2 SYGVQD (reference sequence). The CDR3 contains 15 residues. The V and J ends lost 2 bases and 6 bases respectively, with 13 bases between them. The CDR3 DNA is TGCGCCAGCAGTGAGGATCAGAGGGCCGCCGGGGAGCTGTTTTTT. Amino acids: CASSEDQRAAGELFF.

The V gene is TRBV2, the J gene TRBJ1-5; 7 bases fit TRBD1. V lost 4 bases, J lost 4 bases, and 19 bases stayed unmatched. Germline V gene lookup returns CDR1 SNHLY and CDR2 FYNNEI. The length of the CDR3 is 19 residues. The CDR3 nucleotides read TGTGCCAGCAGTGTCCGCTCCCCCGCCAAGACAGGGTCAAATCAGCCCCAGCATTTT. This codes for CASSVRSPAKTGSNQPQHF.

The CDR3 loop reads CASSRDRVPTTFF. DNA of the CDR3: TGTGCCAGCAGCCGAGATCGGGTGCCGACGACTTTCTTT. The chain combines TRBV7-8 with TRBJ1-1; D is unresolved. CDR1 and CDR2 from the germline V gene are SGHVS and FQNEAQ. The CDR3 runs to 13 residues. V lost 5 bases, J lost 12 bases, and 19 bases lay in between.

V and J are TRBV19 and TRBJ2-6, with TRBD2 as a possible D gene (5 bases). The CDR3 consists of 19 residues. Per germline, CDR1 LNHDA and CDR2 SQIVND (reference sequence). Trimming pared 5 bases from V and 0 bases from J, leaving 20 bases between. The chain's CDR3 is CASSLGVLSPLSGANVLTF. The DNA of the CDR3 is TGTGCCAGTAGTTTGGGAGTACTGTCCCCCCTCTCTGGGGCCAACGTCCTGACTTTC.

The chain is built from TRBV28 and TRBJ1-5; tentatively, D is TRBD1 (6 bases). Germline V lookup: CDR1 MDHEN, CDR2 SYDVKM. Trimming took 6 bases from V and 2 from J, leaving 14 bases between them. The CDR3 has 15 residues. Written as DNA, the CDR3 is TGTGCCAGCAGGATACAGGGATCGGGCAATCAGCCCCAGCATTTT. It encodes CASRIQGSGNQPQHF.

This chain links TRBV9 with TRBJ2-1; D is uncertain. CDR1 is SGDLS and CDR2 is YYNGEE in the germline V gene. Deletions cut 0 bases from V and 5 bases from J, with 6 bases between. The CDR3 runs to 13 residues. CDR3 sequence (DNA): TGTGCCAGCAGCGTAGATCCAGACAATGAGCAGTTCTTC. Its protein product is CASSVDPDNEQFF.